This T cell receptor (beta chain) derives from a study of molecular identifiers for immune sequencing clone quantification. CDR1 PRHDT and CDR2 FYEKMQ come from the germline V gene (reference sequence). The CDR3 is 14 amino acids. V gave up 5 bases and J gave up 6 bases; unmatched junction bases: 8. Findings and limits, study-wide: Over 98% of effector molecules, yet under 1% of naive-cell molecules, were held by clones above 20 RNA copies.

Preparation methods for the bulk TCR libraries were those previously described, with listed TCR primers. TCRdb called the PCR reads again in MiXCR, with one record for every CDR3 protein. The table includes fewer than 350,000 distinct CDR3 sequences, 24% detected once. Between about 18,000 and 1,000,000 sorted cells, with 10%, 30% or 50% RNA, yielded naive CD8 libraries. There are a few counts of this clonotype. What it binds is not known. The chain joins TRBV13 to TRBJ1-1; 8 nucleotides agree with TRBD1. This receptor was obtained from a human donor in good health. Some libraries in this study had Jurkat cell RNA spiked in. The specimen was naive CD8+ T cells from blood, with Jurkat cell RNA spiked in. As to subset: FACS-sorted CD8+CD4-CCR7+CD45RA+ naive T cells. The CDR3 nucleotides are TGTGCCAGCAGCCCGGACAGGGCTTCAGCTGAAGCTTTCTTT. Translation gives CASSPDRASAEAFF.